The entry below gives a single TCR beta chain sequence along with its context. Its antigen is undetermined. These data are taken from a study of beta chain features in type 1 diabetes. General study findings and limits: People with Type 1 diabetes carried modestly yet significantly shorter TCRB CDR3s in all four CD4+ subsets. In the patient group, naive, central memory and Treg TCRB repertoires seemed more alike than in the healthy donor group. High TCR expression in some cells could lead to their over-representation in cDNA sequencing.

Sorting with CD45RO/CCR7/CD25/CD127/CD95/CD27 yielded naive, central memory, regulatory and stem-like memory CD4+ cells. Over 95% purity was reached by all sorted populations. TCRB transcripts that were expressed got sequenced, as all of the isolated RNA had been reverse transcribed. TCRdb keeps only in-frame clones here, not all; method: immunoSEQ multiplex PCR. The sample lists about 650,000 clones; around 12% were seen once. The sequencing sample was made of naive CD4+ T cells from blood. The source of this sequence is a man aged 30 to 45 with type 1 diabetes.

CDR3 amino acids: CASSYPLPGTGGYTF. CDR3 sequence (DNA): TGTGCCAGCAGCTATCCTCTGCCCGGGACAGGTGGCTACACCTTC. V usage is TRBV7-9 and J usage is TRBJ1-2; 8 bases are shared with TRBD1. V shed 4 bases and J 7 bases; nucleotides not matched to a gene: 11. The CDR3 runs 15 residues. The V gene's germline CDR1 is SEHNR and CDR2 FQNEAQ (reference sequence).